These 6 T cell receptor beta chains came from one sample sequenced in a study of blood T cell repertoires in COVID-19. Clones were sequenced by immunoSEQ multiplex PCR, and TCRdb holds only the in-frame ones, with some missing. Of around 40,000 clones listed, around 91% are singletons. The material sequenced was peripheral blood. These TCRs come from a man aged 25-45 years with active or convalescent COVID-19.

The chain combines TRBV5-1 with TRBJ1-1; maybe TRBD1 (6 bases). There are 13 residues in the CDR3. Trimming left V 4 bases short and J 7 bases short, with 14 bases between. Germline V gene data show CDR1 as SGHRS and CDR2 as YFSETQ. The CDR3 here is CASSRYPDSEAFF. The CDR3, as DNA: TGCGCCAGCAGCCGGTATCCGGACAGTGAAGCTTTCTTT. Supplemented by reference TRBV5-1 and TRBJ1-1, the full variable domain reads KAGVTQTPRYLIKTRGQQVTLSCSPISGHRSVSWYQQTPGQGLQFLFEYFSETQRNKGNFPGRFSGRQFSNSRSEMNVSTLELGDSALYLCASSRYPDSEAFFGQGTRLTVV.

V and J are TRBV7-2 and TRBJ2-3; D might be TRBD2 (6 bases). The germline V and J ends were trimmed by 5 bases and 6 bases, with 15 bases remaining between them. This CDR3 region has 14 residues. From germline, CDR1 is SGHTA and CDR2 FQGNSA. The CDR3: CASSPGEVVDTQYF. CDR3 bases: TGTGCCAGCAGCCCTGGGGAGGTTGTGGATACGCAGTATTTT.

This clone was detected a few times. This chain connects TRBV15 to TRBJ1-2; D unresolved. The CDR3 totals 13 residues. V lost 5 bases, J lost 0 bases, and 7 bases lay in between. Germline V CDR1 and CDR2: LNHNV, YYDKDF (reference sequence). The DNA for the CDR3 is TGTGCCACCAGCCAGATCGCTAACTATGGCTACACCTTC. Translating gives CATSQIANYGYTF.

The gene calls are TRBV7-9 and TRBJ1-2; 7 bases are a match to TRBD1. The V gene end was trimmed by 7 bases and the J gene end by 4 bases; junction bases not matched to a gene: 18. Germline V gives CDR1 SEHNR, CDR2 FQNEAQ (reference sequence). The CDR3 is 17 amino acids. CDR3 nucleotide sequence: TGTGCCAGCAAAAACGACAGGGTACTCACCTCTGGCTATGGCTACACCTTC. It translates to CASKNDRVLTSGYGYTF.

Worth noting for this clone: The sample carries other DNA sequences with the same CDR3. CDR3 loop: CSASRGGGTDTQYF. CDR3 nucleotide sequence: TGCAGTGCTAGTAGAGGGGGGGGAACAGATACGCAGTATTTT. J is TRBJ2-3 and V is TRBV20-1; maybe TRBD2 (7 bases). The CDR3 covers 14 residues. V was shortened by 3 bases and J by 3 bases, with 13 bases between the two germline ends. Per germline, CDR1 DFQATT and CDR2 SNEGSKA (reference sequence).

The CDR3 region is CASSRGTASLDTQYF. CDR3 sequence (DNA): TGTGCCAGCAGCCGAGGGACAGCCTCCCTCGATACGCAGTATTTT. This chain joins TRBV11-2 and TRBJ2-3; 7 bases match TRBD1. Germline CDR1 and CDR2: SGHAT and FQNNGV. Trimming removed 5 bases from V and 6 bases from J; junction bases left unmatched: 11. The CDR3 extends over 15 amino acids.